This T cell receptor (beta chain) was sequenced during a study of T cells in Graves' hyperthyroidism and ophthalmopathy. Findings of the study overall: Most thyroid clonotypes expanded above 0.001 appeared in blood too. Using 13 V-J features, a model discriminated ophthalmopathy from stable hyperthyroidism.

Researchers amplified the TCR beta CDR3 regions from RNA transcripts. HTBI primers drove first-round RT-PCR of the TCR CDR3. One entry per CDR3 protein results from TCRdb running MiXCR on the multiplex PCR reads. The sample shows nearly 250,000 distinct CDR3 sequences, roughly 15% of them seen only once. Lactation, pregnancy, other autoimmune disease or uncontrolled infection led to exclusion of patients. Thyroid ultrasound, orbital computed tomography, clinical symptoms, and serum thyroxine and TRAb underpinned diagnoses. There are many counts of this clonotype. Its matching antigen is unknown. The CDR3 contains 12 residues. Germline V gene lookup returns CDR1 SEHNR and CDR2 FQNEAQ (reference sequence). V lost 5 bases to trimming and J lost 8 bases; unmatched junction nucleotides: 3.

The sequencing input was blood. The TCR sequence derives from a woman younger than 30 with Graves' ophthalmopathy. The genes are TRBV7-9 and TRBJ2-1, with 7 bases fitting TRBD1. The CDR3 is CASSTQGYEQFF. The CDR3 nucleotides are TGTGCCAGCAGCACACAGGGGTATGAGCAGTTCTTC.